This T cell receptor (beta chain) was sequenced in a study of patients and donors after allogeneic stem cell transplantation. TCRdb recomputed calls from the RT-PCR reads with MiXCR, one row per CDR3 protein. The data show roughly 230,000 distinct CDR3 sequences, around 14% seen once. This clonotype was seen more than once but under ten times. Between the trimmed V and J ends, which lost 6 bases and 3 bases, there was a span of 9 bases. The length of the CDR3 is 12 residues. Germline V lookup: CDR1 MNHEY, CDR2 SVGEGT. This rearrangement joins TRBV6-2 or TRBV6-3 to TRBJ2-7; D call uncertain. The TCR originated in a human donor who was either an allogeneic HSCT recipient or a stem cell or donor lymphocyte infusion donor (not recorded which). It is not recorded whose cells these are; they may come from a transplant donor. The sequenced material came from blood, either unsorted or a sorted T cell fraction (not recorded which). In nucleotides, the CDR3 is TGTGCCAGCAGACCAGACAACTACGAGCAGTACTTC. This gives the protein CASRPDNYEQYF.